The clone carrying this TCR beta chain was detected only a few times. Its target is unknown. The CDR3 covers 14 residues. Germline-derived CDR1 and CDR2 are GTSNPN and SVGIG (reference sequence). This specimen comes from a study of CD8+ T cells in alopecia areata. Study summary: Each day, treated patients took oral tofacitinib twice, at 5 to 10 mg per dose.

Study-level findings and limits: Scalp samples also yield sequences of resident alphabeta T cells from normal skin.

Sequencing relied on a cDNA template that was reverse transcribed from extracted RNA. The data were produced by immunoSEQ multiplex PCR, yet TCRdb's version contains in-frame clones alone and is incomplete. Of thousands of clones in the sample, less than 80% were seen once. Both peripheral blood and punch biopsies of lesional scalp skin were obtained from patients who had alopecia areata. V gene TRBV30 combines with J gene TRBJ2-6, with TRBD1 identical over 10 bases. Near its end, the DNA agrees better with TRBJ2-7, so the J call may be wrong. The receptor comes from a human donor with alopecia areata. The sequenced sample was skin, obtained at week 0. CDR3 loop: CAWTPGTGVQEQYF. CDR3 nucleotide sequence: TGTGCCTGGACTCCAGGGACAGGGGTTCAGGAGCAGTACTTC.